This TCR beta chain appears in the sequencing data of a study of T-cell reconstitution after alpha-beta-depleted transplantation in children (dated by TCRdb to the mid-2010s). About the study as a whole: The study quantitatively tracked T-cell immune reconstitution after TCRalphabeta/CD19-depleted allogeneic hematopoietic cell transplantation in children using TCR repertoire profiling. Findings and caveats that apply to the study as a whole: In some patients, the high TCRbeta diversity seen at day 60 was put down to recipient T cells and intrathymic progenitors that had survived conditioning. The frequencies of hyperexpanded clones fell over the following months, and after one year, T-cell counts and TCRbeta diversity were mostly attributed to newly produced T cells. About two months after transplant, the apparently early recovery of alphabetaT-cell counts reportedly depended on just several hundred clones that had expanded rapidly and came from non-depleted graft cells.

The CDR3 starts with the cysteine, ends with the phenylalanine, and has 14 residues. The kept DNA is CDR3 alone, 42 bases in frame from the first base. CDR1 MDHEN and CDR2 SYDVKM are derived from the germline V gene. Relative to germline, V is 6 bases shorter and J is 4 bases shorter, with 12 bases between their ends. In the paper's terms, the treatment or condition label means: allogeneic hematopoietic cell transplantation with graft depleted of TCRalphabeta T cells and CD19 B cells. Transplant recipients were children who received TCRalphabeta/CD19-depleted allogeneic hematopoietic cell grafts. The sample holds a few counts of this clonotype. No cognate antigen has been identified for it. Base qualities are missing; no much larger clone stands one base away. The library came from PCR. This sample was sequenced with an Illumina HiSeq 2500. TCR library preparation used molecular barcoding, with unique molecular identifiers applied to normalize quantification of the TCRbeta repertoire. TCRdb handled the public reads itself, with Q25 trimming in fastp and clone calling in MiXCR, and kept productive beta chains. Rows merge per CDR3 protein into single entries with the most common DNA and genes. The sample table holds 530,000 or so distinct CDR3 sequences, of which about a quarter were seen once. The ten largest clones represent 35% to 40% of the sample.

The sequence derives from a boy under three years old with Wiskott-Aldrich syndrome, due to receive a stem cell transplant. Specimen: PBMCs, collected before TCRalphabeta/CD19-depleted stem cell transplant. The chain was built from TRBV28 and TRBJ2-2, with TRBD2 perhaps the D gene, on 5 matching bases. The sequenced DNA is TGTGCCAGCAGCGACTACGCCTTCACCGGGGAGCTGTTTTTT. Its protein is CASSDYAFTGELFF.